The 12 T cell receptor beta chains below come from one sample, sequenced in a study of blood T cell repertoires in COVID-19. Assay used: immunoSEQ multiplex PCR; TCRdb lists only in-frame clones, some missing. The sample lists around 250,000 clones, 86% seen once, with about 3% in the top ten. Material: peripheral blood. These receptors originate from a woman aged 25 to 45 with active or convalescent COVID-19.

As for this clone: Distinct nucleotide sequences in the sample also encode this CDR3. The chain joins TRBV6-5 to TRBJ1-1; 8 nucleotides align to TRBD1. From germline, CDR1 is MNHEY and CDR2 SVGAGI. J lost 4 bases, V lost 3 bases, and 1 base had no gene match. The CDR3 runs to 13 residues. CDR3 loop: CASSYTGGTEAFF. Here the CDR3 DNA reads TGTGCCAGCAGTTATACAGGGGGCACTGAAGCTTTCTTT.

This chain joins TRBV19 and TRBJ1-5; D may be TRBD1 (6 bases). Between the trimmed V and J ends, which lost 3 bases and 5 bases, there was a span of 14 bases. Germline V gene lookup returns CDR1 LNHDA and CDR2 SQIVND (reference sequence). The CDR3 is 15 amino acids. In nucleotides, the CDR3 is TGTGCCAGTAGTATTCCAGGGGAAGCGGATCAGCCCCAGCATTTT. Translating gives CASSIPGEADQPQHF. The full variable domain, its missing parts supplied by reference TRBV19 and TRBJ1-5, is DGGITQSPKYLFRKEGQNVTLSCEQNLNHDAMYWYRQDPGQGLRLIYYSQIVNDFQKGDIAEGYSVSREKKESFPLTVTSAQKNPTAFYLCASSIPGEADQPQHFGDGTRLSIL.

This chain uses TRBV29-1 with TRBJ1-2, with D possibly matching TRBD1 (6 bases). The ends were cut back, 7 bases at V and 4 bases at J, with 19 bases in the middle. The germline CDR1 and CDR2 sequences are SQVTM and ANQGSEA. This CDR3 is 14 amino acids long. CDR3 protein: CSASGGTPFYGYTF. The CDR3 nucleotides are TGCAGCGCGAGCGGGGGGACACCTTTCTATGGCTACACCTTC.

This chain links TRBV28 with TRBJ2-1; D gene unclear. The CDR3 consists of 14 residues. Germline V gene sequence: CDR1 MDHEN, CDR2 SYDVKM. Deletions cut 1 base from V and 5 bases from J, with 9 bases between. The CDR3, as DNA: TGTGCCAGCAGTTTATTTATCCCCCACAATGAGCAGTTCTTC. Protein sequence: CASSLFIPHNEQFF.

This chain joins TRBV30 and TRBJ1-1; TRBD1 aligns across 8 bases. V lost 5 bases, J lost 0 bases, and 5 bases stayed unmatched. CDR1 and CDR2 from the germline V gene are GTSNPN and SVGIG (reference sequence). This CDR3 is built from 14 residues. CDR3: CAWGQGLMNTEAFF. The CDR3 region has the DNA TGTGCCTGGGGACAGGGACTCATGAACACTGAAGCTTTCTTT.

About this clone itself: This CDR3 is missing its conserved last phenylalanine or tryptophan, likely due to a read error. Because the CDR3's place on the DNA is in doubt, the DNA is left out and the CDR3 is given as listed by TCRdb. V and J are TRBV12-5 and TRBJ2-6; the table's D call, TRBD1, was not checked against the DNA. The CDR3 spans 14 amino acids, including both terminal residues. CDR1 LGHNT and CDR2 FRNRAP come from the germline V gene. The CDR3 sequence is CASGSKHLQDKVGP.

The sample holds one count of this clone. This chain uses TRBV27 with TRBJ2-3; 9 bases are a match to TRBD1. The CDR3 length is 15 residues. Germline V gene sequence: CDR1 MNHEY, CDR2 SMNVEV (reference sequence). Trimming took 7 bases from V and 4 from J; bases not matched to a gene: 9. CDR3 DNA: TGTGCCAGCAAGGGGACAGGGCGTATCTCAGATACGCAGTATTTT. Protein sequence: CASKGTGRISDTQYF.

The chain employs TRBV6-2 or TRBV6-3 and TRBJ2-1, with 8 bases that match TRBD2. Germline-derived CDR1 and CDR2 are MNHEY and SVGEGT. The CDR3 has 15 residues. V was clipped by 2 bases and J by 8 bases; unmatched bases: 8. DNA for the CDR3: TGTGCCAGCAGTTACCTTCCGAGCGGGGGCTATGAGCAGTTCTTC. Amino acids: CASSYLPSGGYEQFF.

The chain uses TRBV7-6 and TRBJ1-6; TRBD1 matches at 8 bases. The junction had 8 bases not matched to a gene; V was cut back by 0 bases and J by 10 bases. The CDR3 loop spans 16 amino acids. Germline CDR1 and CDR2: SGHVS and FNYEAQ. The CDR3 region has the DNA TGTGCCAGCAGCTTAGCTCCCGACAGGGGATCCTCACCCCTCCACTTT. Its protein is CASSLAPDRGSSPLHF.

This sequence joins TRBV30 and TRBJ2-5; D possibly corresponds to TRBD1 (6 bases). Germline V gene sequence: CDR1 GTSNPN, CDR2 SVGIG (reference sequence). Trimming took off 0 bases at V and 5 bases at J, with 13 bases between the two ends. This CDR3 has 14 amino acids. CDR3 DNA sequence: TGTGCCTGGAGTGTCACAGGGATCAGGGAGACCCAGTACTTC. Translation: CAWSVTGIRETQYF.

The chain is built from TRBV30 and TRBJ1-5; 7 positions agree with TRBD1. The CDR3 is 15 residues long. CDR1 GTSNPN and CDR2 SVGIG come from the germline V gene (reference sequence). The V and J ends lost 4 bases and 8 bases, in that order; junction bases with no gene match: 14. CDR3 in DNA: TGTGCCTGGACTTCAGGGGGAGTCGAACGGAAGCCCCAGCATTTT. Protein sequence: CAWTSGGVERKPQHF.

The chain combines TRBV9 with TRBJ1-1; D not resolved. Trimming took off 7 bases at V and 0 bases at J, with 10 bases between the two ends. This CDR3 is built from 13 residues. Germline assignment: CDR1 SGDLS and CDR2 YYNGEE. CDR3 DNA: TGTGCCAGCGGGCAAGGCTTGAACACTGAAGCTTTCTTT. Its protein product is CASGQGLNTEAFF.